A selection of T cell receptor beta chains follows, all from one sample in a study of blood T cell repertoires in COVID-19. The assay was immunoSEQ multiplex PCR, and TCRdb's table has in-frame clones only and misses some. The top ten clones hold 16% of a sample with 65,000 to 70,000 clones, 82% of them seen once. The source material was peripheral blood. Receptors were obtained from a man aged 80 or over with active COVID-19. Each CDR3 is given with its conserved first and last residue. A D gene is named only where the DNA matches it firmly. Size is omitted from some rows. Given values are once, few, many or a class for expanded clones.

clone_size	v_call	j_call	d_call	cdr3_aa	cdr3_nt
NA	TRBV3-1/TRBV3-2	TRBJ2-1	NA	CASSRLGAREQFF	TGTGCCAGCAGCCGGTTGGGGGCTCGCGAGCAGTTCTTC
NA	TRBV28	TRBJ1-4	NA	CASSWTFSLGKLFF	TGTGCCAGCAGTTGGACTTTCAGTTTGGGGAAACTGTTTTTT
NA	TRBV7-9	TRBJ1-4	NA	CASSTNRVPNEKLFF	TGTGCCAGCAGCACGAACAGGGTACCTAATGAAAAACTGTTTTTT
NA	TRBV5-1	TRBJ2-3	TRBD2	CASSLGGTSADTQYF	TGCGCCAGCAGCTTGGGTGGGACTAGCGCAGATACGCAGTATTTT
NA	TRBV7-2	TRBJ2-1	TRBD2	CASSRTSGSYEQFF	TGTGCCAGCAGCCGGACTAGCGGGAGTTATGAGCAGTTCTTC
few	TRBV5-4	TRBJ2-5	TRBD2	CASSFSGVMEETQYF	TGTGCCAGCAGCTTTAGCGGGGTTATGGAAGAGACCCAGTACTTC
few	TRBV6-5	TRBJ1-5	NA	CASSYSRDIRLPQHF	TGTGCCAGCAGTTACTCGAGGGACATTCGATTACCCCAGCATTTT
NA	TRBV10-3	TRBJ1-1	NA	CATPLQLNTEAFF	TGTGCCACCCCGTTGCAGTTGAACACTGAAGCTTTCTTT
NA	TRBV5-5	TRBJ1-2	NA	CASSNPGMNYGYTF	TGTGCCAGCAGCAACCCTGGCATGAACTATGGCTACACCTTC
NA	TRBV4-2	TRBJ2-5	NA	CASSQGRGGTVQETQYF	TGTGCCAGCAGCCAAGGTAGGGGCGGGACCGTTCAAGAGACCCAGTACTTC
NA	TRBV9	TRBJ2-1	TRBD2	CASSHSTTGTSSYNEQFF	TGTGCCAGCAGCCACAGCACGACCGGGACTAGCTCCTACAATGAGCAGTTCTTC
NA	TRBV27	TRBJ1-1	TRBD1	CASSFTGGSWGNTEAFF	TGTGCCAGCAGTTTCACAGGGGGCAGCTGGGGGAACACTGAAGCTTTCTTT
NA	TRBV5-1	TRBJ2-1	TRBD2	CASSSPPGLAGGSYEQFF	TGCGCCAGCAGCTCGCCCCCGGGACTAGCGGGGGGGTCGTATGAGCAGTTCTTC
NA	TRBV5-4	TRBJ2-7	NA	CASSLGAGLYEQYF	TGTGCCAGCAGCTTGGGGGCAGGGCTCTACGAGCAGTACTTC
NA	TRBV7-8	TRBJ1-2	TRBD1	CASSPDRGKYGYTF	TGTGCCAGCAGCCCGGACAGGGGTAAATATGGCTACACCTTC
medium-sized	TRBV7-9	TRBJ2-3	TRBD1	CASSPTPGQGADTQYF	TGTGCCAGCAGCCCGACACCGGGACAGGGGGCAGATACGCAGTATTTT
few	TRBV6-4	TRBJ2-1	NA	CASSGGSNNEQFF	TGTGCCAGCAGTGGGGGCAGCAACAATGAGCAGTTCTTC
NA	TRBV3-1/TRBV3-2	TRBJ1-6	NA	CASRRQASNSPLHF	TGTGCCAGCAGAAGACAAGCATCTAATTCACCCCTCCACTTT
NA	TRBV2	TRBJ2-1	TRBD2	CASRSGGSYNEQFF	TGTGCCAGCAGGTCGGGGGGCTCCTACAATGAGCAGTTCTTC
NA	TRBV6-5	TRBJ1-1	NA	CASRGQTNTEAFF	TGTGCCAGCCGAGGACAGACGAACACTGAAGCTTTCTTT
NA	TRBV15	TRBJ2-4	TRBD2	CATSRDWGLAGGLAKNIQYF	TGTGCCACCAGCAGAGATTGGGGACTAGCGGGAGGACTAGCCAAAAACATTCAGTACTTC
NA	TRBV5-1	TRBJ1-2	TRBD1	CASNRDRDPGYTF	TGCGCCAGCAACCGGGACAGGGATCCTGGCTACACCTTC
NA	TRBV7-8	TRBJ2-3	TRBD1	CASSLAGQFADTQYF	TGTGCCAGCAGCTTAGCGGGACAGTTCGCAGATACGCAGTATTTT
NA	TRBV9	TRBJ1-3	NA	CASSVGPGSGNTIYF	TGTGCCAGCAGCGTAGGGCCAGGCTCTGGAAACACCATATATTTT
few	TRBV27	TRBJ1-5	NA	CASSFPGRIKGGNQPQHF	TGTGCCAGCAGTTTCCCCGGACGGATAAAAGGGGGCAATCAGCCCCAGCATTTT
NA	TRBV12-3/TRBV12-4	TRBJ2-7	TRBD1	CASSPGTVSEQYF	TGTGCCAGCAGCCCTGGGACAGTCTCCGAGCAGTACTTC
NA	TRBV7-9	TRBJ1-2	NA	CASSLDESGYTF	TGTGCCAGCAGCTTAGACGAGTCTGGCTACACCTTC
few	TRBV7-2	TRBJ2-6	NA	CASTPESRVSGANVLTF	TGTGCCAGCACCCCCGAAAGCAGGGTCTCTGGGGCCAACGTCCTGACTTTC
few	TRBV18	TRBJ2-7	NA	CASSPPTAYEQYF	TGTGCCAGCTCACCACCCACTGCCTACGAGCAGTACTTC
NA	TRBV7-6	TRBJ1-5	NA	CASSLEPGNQPQHF	TGTGCCAGCAGCTTAGAGCCCGGCAATCAGCCCCAGCATTTT
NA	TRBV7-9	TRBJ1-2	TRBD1	CASSYDRGYNYGYTF	TGTGCCAGCAGCTATGACAGGGGGTACAACTATGGCTACACCTTC
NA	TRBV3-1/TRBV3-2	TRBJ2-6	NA	CASSHFSTGISGANVLTF	TGTGCCAGCAGCCATTTTTCGACAGGCATCTCTGGGGCCAACGTCCTGACTTTC
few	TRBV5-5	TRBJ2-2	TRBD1	CASRLGDRELFF	TGTGCCAGCAGACTCGGGGACAGAGAGCTGTTTTTT
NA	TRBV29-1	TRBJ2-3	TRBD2	CSVERTSRDTQYF	TGCAGCGTTGAGCGGACTAGCAGAGATACGCAGTATTTT
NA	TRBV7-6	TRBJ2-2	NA	CASSLEVRSAGELFF	TGTGCCAGCAGCTTGGAGGTTCGAAGTGCCGGGGAGCTGTTTTTT
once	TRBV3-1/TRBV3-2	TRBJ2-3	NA	CASSQGSPTQYF	TGTGCCAGCAGCCAAGGTTCTCCGACGCAGTATTTT
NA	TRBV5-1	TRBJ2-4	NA	CASSPLDIQAKNIQYF	TGCGCCAGCAGCCCCTTAGACATTCAAGCCAAAAACATTCAGTACTTC
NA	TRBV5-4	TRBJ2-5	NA	CASSFGSQETQYF	TGTGCCAGCAGCTTTGGGAGTCAAGAGACCCAGTACTTC
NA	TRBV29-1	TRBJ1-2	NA	CSVATDYYGYTF	TGCAGCGTAGCGACAGACTACTATGGCTACACCTTC
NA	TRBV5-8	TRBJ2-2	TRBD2	CASSLAGGPWTGELFF	TGTGCCAGCAGCTTAGCGGGAGGGCCATGGACCGGGGAGCTGTTTTTT
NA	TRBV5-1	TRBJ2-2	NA	CASSLETGTFNTGELFF	TGCGCCAGCAGCTTGGAAACCGGGACATTTAACACCGGGGAGCTGTTTTTT
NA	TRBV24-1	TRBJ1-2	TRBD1	CATGQGYGYTF	TGTGCCACAGGACAGGGTTATGGCTACACCTTC
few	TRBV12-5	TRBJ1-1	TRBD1	CASGTSSPGTVTNTEAFF	TGTGCTAGTGGCACAAGCTCTCCCGGGACAGTAACGAACACTGAAGCTTTCTTT
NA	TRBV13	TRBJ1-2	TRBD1	CASSLGGDRGRGNYGYTF	TGTGCCAGCAGCTTGGGAGGGGACAGGGGGCGCGGAAACTATGGCTACACCTTC
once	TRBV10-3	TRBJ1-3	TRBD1	CATWDRAISGNTIYF	TGTGCCACATGGGACAGGGCCATCTCTGGAAACACCATATATTTT
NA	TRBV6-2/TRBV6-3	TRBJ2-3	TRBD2	CASSAKRGRTDTQYF	TGTGCCAGCAGTGCAAAGCGGGGACGCACAGATACGCAGTATTTT
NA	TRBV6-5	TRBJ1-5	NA	CASNVGEIGNQPQHF	TGTGCCAGCAATGTTGGTGAGATCGGCAATCAGCCCCAGCATTTT
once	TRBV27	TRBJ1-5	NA	CASSLYGGLINQPQHF	TGTGCCAGCAGTTTATACGGGGGGCTCATCAATCAGCCCCAGCATTTT
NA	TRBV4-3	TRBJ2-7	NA	CASSQDVRTYEQYF	TGCGCCAGCAGCCAAGATGTCAGAACCTACGAGCAGTACTTC
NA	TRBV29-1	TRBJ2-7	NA	CSVRTTKYEQYF	TGCAGCGTTCGAACTACTAAATACGAGCAGTACTTC
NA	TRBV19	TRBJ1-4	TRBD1	CASSANRGSNEKLFF	TGTGCCAGTAGTGCCAACAGGGGATCTAATGAAAAACTGTTTTTT
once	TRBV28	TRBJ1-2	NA	CASTVSGGARSYTF	TGTGCCAGCACCGTTTCGGGGGGGGCGCGGTCCTACACCTTC
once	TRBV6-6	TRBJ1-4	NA	CASSYSQGFGEKLFF	TGTGCCAGCAGTTACAGCCAGGGTTTTGGTGAAAAACTGTTTTTT